This entry concerns a single T cell receptor beta chain. This clone was observed a handful of times. Its antigen is unknown. The record has no base qualities; no much larger clone is one base away. This entry is derived from a study of OX40 agonist ivuxolimab in advanced cancers. For the wider study: Ivuxolimab was an agonistic, fully human IgG2 monoclonal antibody directed against OX40 (CD134), a costimulatory receptor. Intravenous ivuxolimab was administered to patients every 2 weeks at six dose levels: 0.01, 0.1, 0.3, 1.5, 3 and 10 mg/kg. Partial responses were achieved by three dose-escalation patients, of whom one had hepatocellular carcinoma and two had cutaneous melanoma. Of the roughly 53 patients in dose escalation, around 20 had hepatocellular carcinoma, some 15 had melanoma, 9 had renal cell carcinoma and 9 had head and neck cancer. The paper reports the monotherapy dose-escalation portion (N of about 54 patients) of the phase I ivuxolimab trial. Patients were allowed to have had prior anti-PD-1, anti-PD-L1 or anti-CTLA-4 therapy, and 40% of the dose-escalation patients had been treated with checkpoint inhibitors. Peripheral TCRbeta sequencing aimed to test whether ivuxolimab altered TCR sequence diversity and caused clonal T-cell expansion. In the dose-escalation cohort, 82.7% of patients were male, and the mean age was around 60 years with a range of about 20 to 80.

For sequencing of the TCRbeta CDR3 region, genomic DNA was extracted from the sorted cells. TCRbeta CDR3 regions were sequenced using the immunoSEQ Assay. In TCRdb, the immuneACCESS table is reduced to in-frame sequences with V and J assigned. These tables do not hold every clone; where another copy was compared, an unresolved V gene accounts for under half, and the others remain unexplained. The sample table contains about 73,000 clones; only one count was recorded for 88% of them. Of the sample, 0.7% to 1% is held by the ten largest clones. Patients with a history of autoimmune disease or receiving systemic immunosuppression were excluded from the trial. Peripheral blood for TCR sequencing was collected from all dose cohorts at baseline, on cycle 4 day 1, and on cycle 7 day 1. Samples came from an open-label, multicenter, first-in-human phase I dose-escalation trial of ivuxolimab. The trial enrolled adults with locally advanced or metastatic head and neck squamous cell, hepatocellular, melanoma or renal cell carcinoma. Before TCR sequencing, CD4+ and CD8+ T cells were separately sorted from peripheral blood.

Results the study describes overall, beyond this receptor: Low levels of normalized T-cell clonal expansion were also seen in some nonresponding patients. In the 0.1-3.0 mg/kg groups, partial responders were among the patients with the lowest normalized peripheral clonal expansion, particularly in CD8+ T cells. After ivuxolimab, CD8+ T cells had more expanded clones than CD4+ T cells on average. The antigen specificity of the peripheral T cells that underwent clonal expansion was not determined. At doses of 0.1 to 3.0 mg/kg, clonal expansion of both CD4+ and CD8+ T cells in blood was seen between baseline and week 6.

This TCR was recovered from an adult with an advanced solid tumor such as melanoma, head and neck, liver or kidney cancer. This specimen consisted of CD4+ or CD8+ T cells sorted from blood, obtained in a trial of the OX40 agonist ivuxolimab.

In nucleotide form, the sequence is TGCGCCAGCAGTGATGGGGGGGCTGGAGTGAATCAGCCCCAGCATTTT. Its coded protein is CASSDGGAGVNQPQHF. The chain joins TRBV10-2 to TRBJ1-5, and possibly TRBD1, on 6 matching bases. V loses 3 bases of germline sequence and J loses 4 bases, and the interval between the two ends is 16 bases. The germline V gene encodes CDR1 WSHSY and CDR2 SAAADI. The CDR3, cysteine through phenylalanine, is 16 amino acids long. Only the CDR3 part of the read is kept: 48 bases, read in frame from the first base.